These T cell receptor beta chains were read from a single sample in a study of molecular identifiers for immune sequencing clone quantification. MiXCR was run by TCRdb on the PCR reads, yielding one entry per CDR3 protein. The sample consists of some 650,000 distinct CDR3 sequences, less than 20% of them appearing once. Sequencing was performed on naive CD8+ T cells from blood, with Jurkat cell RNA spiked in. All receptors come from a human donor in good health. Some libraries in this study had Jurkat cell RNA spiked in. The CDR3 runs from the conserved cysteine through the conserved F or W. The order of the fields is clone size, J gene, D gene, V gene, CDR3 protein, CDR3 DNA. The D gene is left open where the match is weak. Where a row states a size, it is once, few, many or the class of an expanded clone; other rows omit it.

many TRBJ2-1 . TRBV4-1 CASADFDNEQFF TGCGCCAGCGCGGACTTCGACAATGAGCAGTTCTTC
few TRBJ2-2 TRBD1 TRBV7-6 CASSLAHRGNTGELFF TGTGCCAGCAGCTTAGCGCACAGGGGGAACACCGGGGAGCTGTTTTTT
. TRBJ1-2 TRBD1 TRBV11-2 CASSSGQGAFYGYAF TGTGCCAGCAGCTCTGGACAGGGTGCTTTCTATGGCTACGCCTTC
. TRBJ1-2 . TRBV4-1 CASSQAGAAYGYTF TGCGCCAGCAGCCAGGCCGGGGCAGCCTATGGCTACACCTTC
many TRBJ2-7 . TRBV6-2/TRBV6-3 CASSYFRPGAYEQYF TGTGCCAGCAGTTACTTTCGTCCAGGAGCCTACGAGCAGTACTTC
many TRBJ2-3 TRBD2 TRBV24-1 CATSDTPAGAGTDTQYF TGTGCCACCAGTGATACCCCAGCGGGAGCGGGCACAGATACGCAGTATTTT
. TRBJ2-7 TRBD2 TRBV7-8 CASSLSGTSGGFLLEQYF TGTGCCAGCAGCTTATCGGGGACTAGCGGGGGTTTCCTGCTCGAGCAGTACTTC
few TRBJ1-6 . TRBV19 CASSVWTDYNSPLHF TGTGCCAGTAGTGTGTGGACAGACTATAATTCACCCCTCCACTTT
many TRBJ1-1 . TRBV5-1 CASSLVVRTEAFF TGCGCCAGCAGCTTGGTAGTTCGGACTGAAGCTTTCTTT
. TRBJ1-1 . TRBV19 CVTWGDTEAFF TGTGTCACATGGGGGGACACTGAAGCTTTCTTT
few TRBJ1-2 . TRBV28 CASSLHRSGNYGYTF TGTGCCAGCAGTTTACACCGCAGCGGGAACTATGGCTACACCTTC
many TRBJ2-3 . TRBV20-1 CSARDYFSFDADTQYF TGCAGTGCTAGAGATTATTTCAGTTTTGATGCCGATACGCAGTATTTT
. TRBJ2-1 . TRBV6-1 CASSEDVRWRSSYNKQFF TGTGCCAGCAGTGAAGATGTTAGGTGGCGGAGCTCCTACAATAAGCAGTTCTTC
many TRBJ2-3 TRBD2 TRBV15 CATSSSGVSTDTQYF TGTGCCACCAGCAGTAGCGGGGTTAGCACAGATACGCAGTATTTT
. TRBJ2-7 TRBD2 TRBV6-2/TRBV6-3 CASTTSGPSSYEQYF TGTGCCAGCACCACTAGCGGACCAAGCTCCTACGAGCAGTACTTC
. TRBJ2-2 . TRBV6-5 CASSPAPNSNTGELFF TGTGCCAGCAGCCCCGCGCCGAATAGTAACACCGGGGAGCTGTTTTTT
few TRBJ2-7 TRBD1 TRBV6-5 CASSPGQPAYEQYF TGTGCCAGCAGTCCGGGACAGCCTGCCTACGAGCAGTACTTC
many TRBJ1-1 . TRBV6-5 CASSEGHLGTEAFF TGTGCCAGCAGCGAGGGGCACTTGGGGACTGAAGCTTTCTTT
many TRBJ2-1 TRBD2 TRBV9 CASSVAGRAHEQFF TGTGCCAGCAGCGTAGCTGGGAGGGCACATGAGCAGTTCTTC
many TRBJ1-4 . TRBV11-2 CASSLRAGNEKLFF TGTGCCAGCAGCTTGAGGGCCGGTAATGAAAAACTGTTTTTT
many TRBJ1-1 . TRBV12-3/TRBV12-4 CASRPVMNTEAFF TGTGCCAGCAGGCCGGTCATGAACACTGAAGCTTTCTTT
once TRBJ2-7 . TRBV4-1 CASGQENRDEQYF TGCGCCAGCGGCCAAGAGAATCGGGACGAGCAGTACTTC
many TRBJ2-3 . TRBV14 CASSQDSSLRYF TGTGCCAGCAGCCAAGATAGCAGTCTCCGGTATTTT
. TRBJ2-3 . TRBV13 CASSLGRGDTQFF TGTGCCAGCAGCTTAGGCCGGGGAGATACGCAGTTTTTT
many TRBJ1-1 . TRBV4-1 CASSQVGSSAGWTEAFF TGCGCCAGCAGCCAAGTAGGAAGTTCGGCGGGTTGGACTGAAGCTTTCTTT
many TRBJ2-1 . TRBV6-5 CASSYMGPRDEQFF TGTGCCAGCAGTTACATGGGGCCGCGGGATGAGCAGTTCTTC
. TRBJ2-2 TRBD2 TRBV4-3 CASSQDSELVSGIHGELFF TGCGCCAGCAGCCAAGATTCGGAACTAGTGAGCGGGATACACGGGGAGCTGTTTTTT
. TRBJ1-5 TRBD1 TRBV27 CASRDSENQPQHF TGTGCCAGTAGGGACAGCGAGAATCAGCCCCAGCATTTT